These 26 T cell receptor beta chains were all obtained from the same sample, sequenced in a study of Ad26.COV2.S vaccination and SARS-CoV-2 variants. TCRdb's copy holds only in-frame clones and misses some; the assay was immunoSEQ multiplex PCR. This repertoire shows hundreds of thousands of clones, roughly 91% found once; its top ten account for roughly 4.8%. Treatment here: around 19 received Ad26.COV2.S at low or high dose, single or two shots; 5 received placebo; per-sample allocation not given. Samples came from day 63 after the first vaccine or placebo injection. The sequences come from peripheral blood, collected in a trial of Ad26.COV2.S vaccine versus placebo. These receptors were taken from a person between 18 and 65 years old who received the Ad26.COV2.S COVID-19 vaccine or a placebo.

In the case of this clone: An end of the junction differs from the germline gene, which may be a read error. This chain joins TRBV7-7 and TRBJ1-5; no clear D gene. This CDR3 spans 13 amino acids. Germline CDR1 is SSHAT and CDR2 is FNYEAQ (reference sequence). CDR3 sequence: CASSLGSGQPQHF. The CDR3 DNA reads as TGTGCTAGCAGCTTAGGGTCGGGTCAGCCCCAGCATTTT.

The chain combines TRBV7-8 with TRBJ2-7; the D gene is possibly TRBD1 (5 bases). The germline V gene has CDR1 SGHVS and CDR2 FQNEAQ. Between the trimmed V and J ends, which lost 2 bases and 2 bases, there was a span of 16 bases. The CDR3 totals 16 residues. DNA for the CDR3: TGTGCCAGCAGCTTAATGAGGTGGCAGGGTACCTACGAGCAGTACTTC. Its protein product is CASSLMRWQGTYEQYF. Full variable domain (missing parts from reference TRBV7-8 and TRBJ2-7): GAGVSQSPRYKVAKRGQDVALRCDPISGHVSLFWYQQALGQGPEFLTYFQNEAQLDKSGLPSDRFFAERPEGSVSTLKIQRTQQEDSAVYLCASSLMRWQGTYEQYFGPGTRLTVT.

The chain has TRBV19 and TRBJ2-1; D may correspond to TRBD1 or TRBD2 (5 bases each). The CDR3 runs 14 residues. The germline V and J ends were trimmed by 3 bases and 7 bases, with 13 bases remaining between them. The V gene's germline CDR1 is LNHDA and CDR2 SQIVND (reference sequence). The CDR3 DNA reads as TGTGCCAGTAGTATTAGGTGGGGCGGGAATGAGCAGTTCTTC. Its translation is CASSIRWGGNEQFF. The entire variable domain, with the rest obtained from reference TRBV19 and TRBJ2-1, is as follows: DGGITQSPKYLFRKEGQNVTLSCEQNLNHDAMYWYRQDPGQGLRLIYYSQIVNDFQKGDIAEGYSVSREKKESFPLTVTSAQKNPTAFYLCASSIRWGGNEQFFGPGTRLTVL.

The V call is TRBV5-1, the J call TRBJ2-1; 14 bases align to TRBD2. The CDR3 sequence is 19 residues long. V lost 3 bases and J lost 2; bases outside the gene matches: 10. Germline CDR1 reads SGHRS; CDR2 reads YFSETQ. As DNA, the CDR3 is TGCGCCAGCAGCTCGTCCGGGACTAGCGGGAGCCGCCCCTACAATGAGCAGTTCTTC. Its protein is CASSSSGTSGSRPYNEQFF.

V usage is TRBV5-6 and J usage is TRBJ2-1; D is unresolved. V was pared by 1 base and J by 4 bases, with 6 bases between. The CDR3 runs to 13 residues. From germline, CDR1 is SGHDT and CDR2 YYEEEE. CDR3 in amino acids: CASSLWWYNEQFF. CDR3 bases: TGTGCCAGCAGCTTGTGGTGGTACAATGAGCAGTTCTTC. Full variable domain (outside the CDR3, taken from reference TRBV5-6 and TRBJ2-1): DAGVTQSPTHLIKTRGQQVTLRCSPKSGHDTVSWYQQALGQGPQFIFQYYEEEERQRGNFPDRFSGHQFPNYSSELNVNALLLGDSALYLCASSLWWYNEQFFGPGTRLTVL.

This clone appeared a single time. This CDR3 reads CASSLDRFSYNEQFF. Written as DNA, the CDR3 is TGTGCCAGCAGTCTTGACAGGTTCTCCTACAATGAGCAGTTCTTC. The J gene is TRBJ2-1, the V gene TRBV28; D is perhaps TRBD1 (6 bases). Germline V gene data show CDR1 as MDHEN and CDR2 as SYDVKM. The CDR3 is 15 residues long. Trimming shortened V by 5 bases and J by 0 bases, and 11 bases separated the two germline ends.

This clone came up once. The rearrangement links TRBV6-4 to TRBJ2-1; 7 bases match TRBD1. The CDR3 is made up of 15 amino acids. Trimming at V came to 0 bases and at J to 4 bases, leaving 3 bases not matched to a gene. CDR1 and CDR2 from the germline V gene are MRHNA and SNTAGT. The CDR3 DNA reads as TGTGCCAGCAGTGACTCGATACAGGGGTACAATGAGCAGTTCTTC. Amino acids: CASSDSIQGYNEQFF.

This clone has just one count. The chain uses TRBV10-3 and TRBJ1-3, with 9 bases that match TRBD1. The CDR3 runs 16 residues. In germline, CDR1 is ENHRY, CDR2 SYGVKD. V was clipped by 10 bases and J by 0 bases; unmatched bases: 10. CDR3 sequence: CATSRDRASSGNTIYF. In DNA, the CDR3 is TGTGCCACATCAAGGGACAGGGCCTCCTCTGGAAACACCATATATTTT.

Comments on this clone: Other DNA sequences in this sample translate to the same CDR3. The CDR3 nucleotides are TGTGCCAGCAGCCAGGGTTACGAGCAGTACTTC. It codes for CASSQGYEQYF. This sequence joins TRBV3-1 (or the pseudogene TRBV3-2) and TRBJ2-7, with unresolved D. Germline CDR1 and CDR2: LGHDT and YNNKEL (reference sequence). The ends were cut back, 3 bases at V and 4 bases at J, with 4 bases in the middle. This CDR3 has 11 residues.

A single count supports this clone. The chain employs TRBV5-6 and TRBJ2-7; no clear D gene. Germline V gene sequence: CDR1 SGHDT, CDR2 YYEEEE. The CDR3 runs 12 residues. Trimming took off 3 bases at V and 2 bases at J, with 6 bases between the two ends. CDR3 in amino acids: CASSWSTYEQYF. The DNA of the CDR3 is TGTGCCAGCAGCTGGTCGACCTACGAGCAGTACTTC.

J is TRBJ1-5 and V is TRBV14, with D uncertain. V was cut by 2 bases and J by 3 bases, with 5 bases left in between. Per germline, CDR1 SGHDN and CDR2 FVKESK. This CDR3 region has 13 residues. The CDR3 DNA reads as TGTGCCAGCAGCCAAACCGTCAATCAGCCCCAGCATTTT. Amino acids: CASSQTVNQPQHF.

The genes are TRBV4-1 and TRBJ1-1; weak D call: TRBD1 (5 bases). The CDR3 loop spans 15 amino acids. Germline CDR1 MGHRA, CDR2 YSYEKL. Trimming pared 3 bases from V and 1 base from J, leaving 12 bases between. CDR3 in DNA: TGCGCCAGCAGCCAGGGGGGTTTGGAGAACACTGAAGCTTTCTTT. The encoded protein is CASSQGGLENTEAFF.

A word on this clone: At the DNA level, this CDR3 is encoded by other sequences in the same sample as well. The chain couples TRBV3-1 (or the pseudogene TRBV3-2) to TRBJ2-7; TRBD2 might be the D (5 bases). Trimming shortened V by 4 bases and J by 0 bases, and 7 bases separated the two germline ends. The CDR3 is 13 amino acids. Germline CDR1 and CDR2: LGHDT and YNNKEL (reference sequence). This CDR3 is CASSRGSSYEQYF. The DNA of the CDR3 is TGTGCCAGCAGCCGCGGGTCCTCCTACGAGCAGTACTTC.

This chain joins TRBV6-1 and TRBJ1-1, with 9 bases fitting TRBD1. Per germline, CDR1 MNHNS and CDR2 SASEGT. V gave up 2 bases and J gave up 7 bases; unmatched junction bases: 5. This CDR3 is 14 amino acids long. The CDR3 spells CASSEPGQGFEAFF. CDR3 coding DNA: TGTGCCAGCAGTGAACCGGGACAGGGTTTTGAAGCTTTCTTT.

This clone appeared a few times. Written as DNA, the CDR3 is TGTGCCAGCAGTAGTAGTGGAAATCAGCCCCAGCATTTT. Encoded protein: CASSSSGNQPQHF. V usage is TRBV27 and J usage is TRBJ1-5; no clear D gene. This CDR3 contains 13 residues. With 5 bases removed from V and 4 bases from J, the gap between germline ends came to 9 bases. CDR1 and CDR2 from the germline V gene are MNHEY and SMNVEV (reference sequence).

The chain is built from TRBV19 and TRBJ2-7, with 7 bases identical to TRBD1. The CDR3 length is 15 residues. With V trimmed by 2 bases and J by 4 bases, 8 bases remained unmatched. CDR1 and CDR2 (germline): LNHDA, SQIVND (reference sequence). In DNA form, the CDR3 reads TGTGCCAGTAGTATAAACGACGGGACAGCTTACGAGCAGTACTTC. Its protein is CASSINDGTAYEQYF.

The chain combines TRBV12-2 with TRBJ2-1; TRBD2 is taken as the D call from the table, unchecked against the DNA. TRBV12-2 is termed a pseudogene. CDR3 length equals 18 residues. CDR3: CASRLGGLAGTTYNEQFF. The CDR3 nucleotides are TGTGCAAGTCGCTTAGGGGGACTAGCGGGAACCACCTACAATGAGCAGTTCTTC.

Only a few counts were recorded for this clone. V is TRBV28 and J is TRBJ2-7, with D possibly TRBD1 on 6 matching bases. Germline V gene lookup returns CDR1 MDHEN and CDR2 SYDVKM. Trimming removed 2 bases from V and 3 bases from J, with 26 bases in between. The CDR3 totals 19 residues. Here the CDR3 reads CASSLVPTWGQGHIYEQYF. The DNA of the CDR3 is TGTGCCAGCAGTTTAGTCCCCACCTGGGGGCAGGGACACATCTACGAGCAGTACTTC. The full variable domain, with the rest looked up from reference TRBV28 and TRBJ2-7, is DVKVTQSSRYLVKRTGEKVFLECVQDMDHENMFWYRQDPGLGLRLIYFSYDVKMKEKGDIPEGYSVSREKKERFSLILESASTNQTSMYLCASSLVPTWGQGHIYEQYFGPGTRLTVT.

This rearrangement joins TRBV30 to TRBJ1-5; 7 nucleotides align to TRBD1. CDR1 and CDR2 (germline): GTSNPN, SVGIG (reference sequence). CDR3 length: 14 residues. Losses at the gene ends were 3 bases for V and 6 bases for J; bases not matched to a gene: 8. CDR3 sequence: CAWREQGIGQPQHF. The DNA for the CDR3 is TGTGCCTGGAGGGAACAGGGGATAGGTCAGCCCCAGCATTTT.

This clone was seen only once. The J gene is TRBJ2-5, the V gene TRBV20-1; D is undetermined. V shed 3 bases and J shed 0 bases, with 2 bases lying between them. The CDR3 has 11 residues. The germline gives CDR1 DFQATT, CDR2 SNEGSKA (reference sequence). The CDR3 is CSASNQETQYF. The CDR3 DNA sequence: TGCAGTGCTAGTAACCAAGAGACCCAGTACTTC.

The J gene is TRBJ1-1, the V gene TRBV9; D gene ambiguous. Between the trimmed V and J ends, which lost 3 bases and 3 bases, there was a span of 9 bases. This CDR3 spans 13 amino acids. Germline-derived CDR1 and CDR2 are SGDLS and YYNGEE. CDR3 nucleotides: TGTGCCAGCAGCGCGACTTTTTACACTGAAGCTTTCTTT. Translation: CASSATFYTEAFF.

The chain couples TRBV24-1 to TRBJ2-2, with 7 positions matching TRBD2. J gave up 1 base and V 6 bases, and 1 base lay outside the gene matches. The germline gives CDR1 KGHDR, CDR2 SFDVKD. The CDR3 extends over 14 amino acids. The CDR3 bases are TGTGCCACCAGTCCTAGCGGGAACACCGGGGAGCTGTTTTTT. This codes for CATSPSGNTGELFF.

This chain joins TRBV29-1 and TRBJ2-7; D perhaps matches TRBD2 (6 bases). CDR3 size: 14 residues. CDR1 and CDR2 from the germline V gene are SQVTM and ANQGSEA. V lost 4 bases, J lost 0 bases, and 13 bases lay in between. CDR3 loop: CSVVGDSSSYEQYF. The DNA of the CDR3 is TGCAGCGTTGTGGGGGACTCAAGCTCCTACGAGCAGTACTTC.

The chain employs TRBV7-9 and TRBJ2-1; D gene uncertain. V was clipped by 3 bases and J by 1 base, with 13 bases between them. This CDR3 has 16 amino acids. Germline V gives CDR1 SEHNR, CDR2 FQNEAQ (reference sequence). The CDR3 DNA follows: TGTGCCAGCAGCTTGGATGGGTCGGTATCCTACAATGAGCAGTTCTTC. It translates to CASSLDGSVSYNEQFF.

The genes are TRBV4-1 and TRBJ1-5; D unresolved. Germline values: CDR1 MGHRA, CDR2 YSYEKL. Trimming took 9 bases from V and 0 from J, leaving 15 bases between them. There are 15 residues in the CDR3. CDR3 sequence: CASETRVGSNQPQHF. Here the CDR3 DNA reads TGCGCCAGTGAAACGCGGGTTGGTAGCAATCAGCCCCAGCATTTT.

This chain connects TRBV18 to TRBJ2-2, with a possible D match to TRBD2 (6 bases). V was shortened by 3 bases and J by 4 bases, with 12 bases between the two germline ends. The CDR3 contains 15 residues. CDR1 is KGHSH and CDR2 is LQKENI in the germline V gene. This CDR3 reads CASSPRGAGTGELFF. In DNA form, the CDR3 reads TGTGCCAGCTCACCCCGCGGGGCCGGCACCGGGGAGCTGTTTTTT.